Listed below are T cell receptor beta chains from one sample, sequenced in a study of blood T cell repertoires in COVID-19. Clones were read by immunoSEQ multiplex PCR, and TCRdb kept only the in-frame ones, dropping some. Here the sample spans tens of thousands of clones, about nine tenths being singletons. The sequencing sample was made of peripheral blood. The receptors come from a woman in her forties or fifties with active or convalescent COVID-19. CDR3s include the opening cysteine and the closing phenylalanine or tryptophan. Fields, in order: clone size, V gene, J gene, D gene, CDR3 DNA, CDR3 protein. The D gene is left open where the match is weak. Part of the rows lack a size; the others show once, few, many or a class for expanded clones.

.	TRBV12-3/TRBV12-4	TRBJ2-7	TRBD1	TGTGCCAGCGGAGAGGGGGCGGGCCACGAGCAGTACTTC	CASGEGAGHEQYF
once	TRBV27	TRBJ2-1	TRBD1	TGTGCCAGCAGTCCCAAGGACAGGAGTTTCTACAATGAGCAGTTCTTC	CASSPKDRSFYNEQFF
.	TRBV5-1	TRBJ1-1	TRBD1	TGCGCCAGCAGCGCCGCGGGACAGGGGTTAGCTTTCTTT	CASSAAGQGLAFF
.	TRBV19	TRBJ1-4	.	TGTGCCAGTAGGATTCAGGGGTTGGAGGAAAAACTGTTTTTT	CASRIQGLEEKLFF
few	TRBV2	TRBJ2-3	TRBD2	TGTGCCAGCAGGGGGACTAGCGGGAGCACAGATACGCAGTATTTT	CASRGTSGSTDTQYF
few	TRBV9	TRBJ2-3	TRBD2	TGTGCCAGCAGCGTAGGGACTAGCGGGAGTGGCCCAGATACGCAGTATTTT	CASSVGTSGSGPDTQYF
.	TRBV5-5	TRBJ2-1	TRBD2	TGTGCCAGCAGCTCCTTTAGCGGGTCCAATGAGCAGTTCTTC	CASSSFSGSNEQFF
.	TRBV29-1	TRBJ2-3	TRBD1	TGCAGCGTCGGGCAGGGGGGCACAGATACGCAGTATTTT	CSVGQGGTDTQYF
.	TRBV24-1	TRBJ2-1	TRBD2	TGTGCCACCAGTGCCCCCGGACTAGCGGGAGGCAATGAGCAGTTCTTC	CATSAPGLAGGNEQFF
.	TRBV9	TRBJ1-6	TRBD1	TGTGCCAGCAGCTCAAACCGGGACAGGGGCTCACCCCTCCACTTT	CASSSNRDRGSPLHF